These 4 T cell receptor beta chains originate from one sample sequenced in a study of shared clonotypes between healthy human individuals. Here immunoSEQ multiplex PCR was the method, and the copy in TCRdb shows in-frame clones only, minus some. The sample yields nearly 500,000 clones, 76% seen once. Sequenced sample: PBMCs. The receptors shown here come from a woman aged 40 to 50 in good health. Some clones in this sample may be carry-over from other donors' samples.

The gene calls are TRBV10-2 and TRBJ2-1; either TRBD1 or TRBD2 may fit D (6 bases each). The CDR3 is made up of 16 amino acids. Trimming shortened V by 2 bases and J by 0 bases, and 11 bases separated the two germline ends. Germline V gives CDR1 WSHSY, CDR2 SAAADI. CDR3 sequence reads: CASSEGGTSSYNEQFF. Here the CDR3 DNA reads TGCGCCAGCAGTGAGGGCGGGACAAGCTCCTACAATGAGCAGTTCTTC.

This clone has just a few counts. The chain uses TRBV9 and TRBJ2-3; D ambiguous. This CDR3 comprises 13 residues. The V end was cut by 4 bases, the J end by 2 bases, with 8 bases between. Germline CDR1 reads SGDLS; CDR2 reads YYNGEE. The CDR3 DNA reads TGTGCCAGCAGCCCCCGGACCACAGATACGCAGTATTTT. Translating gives CASSPRTTDTQYF.

This CDR3 is CASSQELSIDEQYF. The CDR3 nucleotides read TGCGCCAGCAGCCAAGAACTTAGCATCGACGAGCAGTACTTC. This sequence joins TRBV4-1 and TRBJ2-7; D uncertain. Germline loops: CDR1 MGHRA, CDR2 YSYEKL. The CDR3 runs 14 residues. V dropped 0 bases and J dropped 5 bases, with 11 bases sitting between them.

Here the CDR3 reads CASRGTGGVSGANVLTF. The CDR3, as DNA: TGCGCCAGCAGAGGGACAGGGGGAGTTTCTGGGGCCAACGTCCTGACTTTC. The J gene is TRBJ2-6, the V gene TRBV10-2; 11 bases map to TRBD1. The CDR3 runs 17 residues. Per the germline V gene, CDR1 is WSHSY and CDR2 is SAAADI. V was pared by 6 bases and J by 1 base, with 5 bases of the junction left unmatched.